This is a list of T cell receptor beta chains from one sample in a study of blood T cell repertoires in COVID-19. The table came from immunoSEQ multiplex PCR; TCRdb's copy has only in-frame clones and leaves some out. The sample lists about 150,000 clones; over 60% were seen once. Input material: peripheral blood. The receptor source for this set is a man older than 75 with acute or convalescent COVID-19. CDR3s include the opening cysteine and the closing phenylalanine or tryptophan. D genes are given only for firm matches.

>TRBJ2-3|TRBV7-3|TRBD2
TGTGCCAGCAGCTTAGATAGCGGGGGGACGCAGTATTTT
CASSLDSGGTQYF
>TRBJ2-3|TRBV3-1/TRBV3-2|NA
TGTGCCAGCAGCCAAGCTAGCGGCACAGATACGCAGTATTTT
CASSQASGTDTQYF
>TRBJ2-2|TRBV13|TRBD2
TGTGCCAGCAGCCCCGGGACTAGCGGGTTCACTGGGGAGCTGTTTTTT
CASSPGTSGFTGELFF
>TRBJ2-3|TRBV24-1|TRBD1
TGTGCCACCAGTGATGTACAGGGGGTGGTCACAGATACGCAGTATTTT
CATSDVQGVVTDTQYF
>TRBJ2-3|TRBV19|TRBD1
TGTGCCAGTAGTCAGAAACCGACAGGGTTTAGCACAGATACGCAGTATTTT
CASSQKPTGFSTDTQYF
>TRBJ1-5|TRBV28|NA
TGTGCCAGCAGAGGGTGGACAGCGCATCAGCCCCAGCATTTT
CASRGWTAHQPQHF
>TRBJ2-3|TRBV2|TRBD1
TGTGCCAGCACGCAGGGGGCATCATCGGATACGCAGTATTTT
CASTQGASSDTQYF
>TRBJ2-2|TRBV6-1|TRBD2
TGTGCCAGCAGTGAAGTAGGCGGGGGGGACACCGGGGAGCTGTTTTTT
CASSEVGGGDTGELFF
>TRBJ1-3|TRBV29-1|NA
TGCAGCGTTGAGTTGAGATCTGGAAACACCATATATTTT
CSVELRSGNTIYF
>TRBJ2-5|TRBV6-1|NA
TGTGCCAGCAGTGAACCCCCAGGGAGGGAGACCCAGTACTTC
CASSEPPGRETQYF